These 31 T cell receptor beta chains share one sample of origin, sequenced in a study of T cell responses to AZD1222 COVID-19 vaccine. Produced via immunoSEQ multiplex PCR; TCRdb's table is partial and in-frame only. Of about 140,000 clones listed, about nine tenths were seen once; the top ten hold about 4.4%. The material was peripheral blood, obtained on day 0 of AZD1222 vaccination. Source of these receptors: an adult in good health.

The CDR3 here is CASTPGTERNYGYTF. The CDR3 nucleotides are TGTGCCAGCACCCCGGGTACAGAAAGGAACTATGGCTACACCTTC. The chain carries TRBV11-1 and TRBJ1-2; D unresolved. This CDR3 contains 15 residues. V was shortened by 7 bases and J by 2 bases, with 17 bases between the two germline ends. Germline V gene sequence: CDR1 SGHAT, CDR2 FQDESV (reference sequence). The complete variable domain, with remaining parts taken from reference TRBV11-1 and TRBJ1-2, reads EAEVAQSPRYKITEKSQAVAFWCDPISGHATLYWYRQILGQGPELLVQFQDESVVDDSQLPKDRFSAERLKGVDSTLKIQPAELGDSAMYLCASTPGTERNYGYTFGSGTRLTVV.

The V call is TRBV11-2, the J call TRBJ2-5; 8 bases match TRBD2. J was trimmed by 4 bases and V by 4 bases; bases with no gene match: 8. Germline V lookup: CDR1 SGHAT, CDR2 FQNNGV. The CDR3 is 15 amino acids. The CDR3 DNA reads as TGTGCCAGCAGCTCGATACGGGGGGGCCCAGAGACCCAGTACTTC. It codes for CASSSIRGGPETQYF.

The rearrangement links TRBV28 to TRBJ1-2; tentatively, D is TRBD1 (6 bases). The CDR3 covers 13 residues. V lost 5 bases and J lost 4, with 11 bases in between. The germline V gene has CDR1 MDHEN and CDR2 SYDVKM. The CDR3 loop is CASSLDRSYGYTF. The CDR3 bases are TGTGCCAGCAGTCTGGACAGATCCTATGGCTACACCTTC.

V is TRBV5-1 and J is TRBJ1-1, with 9 bases that match TRBD1. Germline V gene data show CDR1 as SGHRS and CDR2 as YFSETQ. Losses at the gene ends were 0 bases for V and 6 bases for J; bases not matched to a gene: 6. CDR3 size: 15 residues. CDR3 DNA: TGCGCCAGCAGCTTGGTTGTGGACAGGGGCGCTGAAGCTTTCTTT. This codes for CASSLVVDRGAEAFF.

The chain's CDR3 is CATSTPAGGRVTEAFF. The CDR3 DNA follows: TGTGCCACCAGCACCCCGGCTGGCGGGCGGGTCACTGAAGCTTTCTTT. V usage is TRBV15 and J usage is TRBJ1-1; D gene uncertain. Germline lookup yields CDR1 LNHNV and CDR2 YYDKDF (reference sequence). The CDR3 is made up of 16 amino acids. The V gene lost 4 bases and the J gene lost 4 bases, with 19 bases spanning the gap.

V is TRBV30 and J is TRBJ1-3; TRBD1 agrees at 7 bases. Germline CDR1 GTSNPN, CDR2 SVGIG (reference sequence). Trimming at V came to 5 bases and at J to 0 bases, leaving 7 bases not matched to a gene. The CDR3 covers 15 residues. In nucleotides, the CDR3 is TGTGCCTGGCGCCCCAGGGGGACCTCTGGAAACACCATATATTTT. It yields the protein CAWRPRGTSGNTIYF.

The CDR3 loop reads CASSRQVVGYNEQFF. In DNA form, the CDR3 reads TGTGCCAGCTCACGACAGGTCGTTGGCTACAATGAGCAGTTCTTC. V gene TRBV18 combines with J gene TRBJ2-1, with TRBD1 as a possible D gene (6 bases). This CDR3 contains 15 residues. The ends were cut back, 4 bases at V and 3 bases at J, with 13 bases in the middle. Per germline, CDR1 KGHSH and CDR2 LQKENI.

J is TRBJ1-4 and V is TRBV27; D perhaps matches TRBD1 (6 bases). The CDR3 has 16 amino acids. CDR1 is MNHEY, CDR2 SMNVEV, per germline (reference sequence). V was shortened by 5 bases and J by 0 bases, with 13 bases between the two germline ends. The CDR3 nucleotides read TGTGCCAGCAGTAAAAACCGACAGGCAACTAATGAAAAACTGTTTTTT. It yields the protein CASSKNRQATNEKLFF.

The chain has TRBV7-9 and TRBJ1-1; D unresolved. This CDR3 is 11 amino acids long. V was clipped by 10 bases and J by 4 bases, with 10 bases between them. Germline V gene sequence: CDR1 SEHNR, CDR2 FQNEAQ (reference sequence). The CDR3 region has the DNA TGTGCCAACCAACCCGTCACTGAAGCTTTCTTT. It specifies CANQPVTEAFF. The variable domain in full, completed from reference TRBV7-9 and TRBJ1-1, reads DTGVSQNPRHKITKRGQNVTFRCDPISEHNRLYWYRQTLGQGPEFLTYFQNEAQLEKSRLLSDRFSAERPKGSFSTLEIQRTEQGDSAMYLCANQPVTEAFFGQGTRLTVV.

This clone was seen more than once but under ten times. This rearrangement joins TRBV20-1 to TRBJ2-7; 11 bases agree with TRBD2. The CDR3 is made up of 19 amino acids. CDR1 and CDR2 (germline): DFQATT, SNEGSKA (reference sequence). V trimming: 3 bases; J trimming: 2 bases; junction bases outside the gene matches: 18. This CDR3 reads CSASYKLAGGRGFTYEQYF. In DNA form, the CDR3 reads TGCAGTGCTAGTTACAAGCTAGCGGGAGGAAGGGGGTTTACCTACGAGCAGTACTTC.

The chain has TRBV28 and TRBJ1-1, with TRBD1 matching 7 bases. CDR3 length: 15 residues. J lost 5 bases, V lost 6 bases, and 12 bases had no gene match. Germline assignment: CDR1 MDHEN and CDR2 SYDVKM. CDR3 bases: TGTGCCAGCAGACCCTTTGACAGGGAACTAACTGAAGCTTTCTTT. This codes for CASRPFDRELTEAFF.

V is TRBV5-4 and J is TRBJ1-5, with D possibly matching TRBD1 (5 bases). The CDR3 loop spans 15 amino acids. Germline assignment: CDR1 SGHNT and CDR2 YYREEE (reference sequence). The germline V and J ends were trimmed by 1 base and 2 bases, with 10 bases remaining between them. The CDR3 reads CASSLWGRGNQPQHF. The CDR3 coding sequence is TGTGCCAGCAGCTTGTGGGGCAGGGGCAATCAGCCCCAGCATTTT.

The chain combines TRBV7-8 with TRBJ2-7, with D perhaps assigned TRBD1 or TRBD2 (5 bases each). Germline-derived CDR1 and CDR2 are SGHVS and FQNEAQ. V was pared by 1 base and J by 2 bases, with 15 bases between. This CDR3 has 16 residues. CDR3 loop: CASSLGPGQRPYEQYF. The CDR3 coding sequence is TGTGCCAGCAGCTTAGGCCCGGGGCAAAGGCCCTACGAGCAGTACTTC. Filled out from reference TRBV7-8 and TRBJ2-7, the complete variable domain reads GAGVSQSPRYKVAKRGQDVALRCDPISGHVSLFWYQQALGQGPEFLTYFQNEAQLDKSGLPSDRFFAERPEGSVSTLKIQRTQQEDSAVYLCASSLGPGQRPYEQYFGPGTRLTVT.

About this clone: The sample holds other DNA sequences that translate to the same CDR3. V is TRBV5-1 and J is TRBJ1-2, with unresolved D. CDR1 is SGHRS and CDR2 is YFSETQ in the germline V gene. The CDR3 extends over 14 amino acids. Trimming left V 1 base short and J 0 bases short, with 7 bases between. The CDR3 reads CASSLTVANYGYTF. The CDR3 region has the DNA TGCGCCAGCAGCTTGACCGTAGCTAACTATGGCTACACCTTC.

The genes are TRBV28 and TRBJ1-6; 8 bases map to TRBD1. CDR3 length: 16 amino acids. V was pared by 6 bases and J by 5 bases, with 9 bases of the junction left unmatched. The germline V gene encodes CDR1 MDHEN and CDR2 SYDVKM. CDR3 region: CASSQSGGPDNSPLHF. CDR3 nucleotide sequence: TGTGCCAGCAGCCAATCAGGGGGCCCGGATAATTCACCCCTCCACTTT.

V is TRBV11-2 and J is TRBJ2-6; D is possibly TRBD2 (6 bases). The CDR3 length is 17 residues. The V gene lost 3 bases and the J gene lost 0 bases, with 12 bases spanning the gap. Germline V gene data show CDR1 as SGHAT and CDR2 as FQNNGV. The CDR3 protein is CASSFGTGSSGANVLTF. CDR3 nucleotides: TGTGCCAGCAGCTTTGGGACTGGATCCTCTGGGGCCAACGTCCTGACTTTC.

The chain joins TRBV12-3 or TRBV12-4 to TRBJ2-7; the D gene is possibly TRBD1 (6 bases). The CDR3 contains 13 residues. With 2 bases removed from V and 4 bases from J, the gap between germline ends came to 9 bases. The CDR3 DNA follows: TGTGCCAGCAGTTTATTGGACAGATACGAGCAGTACTTC. Protein: CASSLLDRYEQYF.

The chain carries TRBV7-9 and TRBJ1-1; D gene uncertain. V was shortened by 3 bases and J by 0 bases, with 11 bases between the two germline ends. In germline, CDR1 is SEHNR, CDR2 FQNEAQ (reference sequence). The CDR3 spans 15 residues. For the CDR3, the DNA is TGTGCCAGCAGCTTGGAGGACTGGATGAACACTGAAGCTTTCTTT. The encoded protein is CASSLEDWMNTEAFF. The full variable domain, rest sourced from reference TRBV7-9 and TRBJ1-1, is DTGVSQNPRHKITKRGQNVTFRCDPISEHNRLYWYRQTLGQGPEFLTYFQNEAQLEKSRLLSDRFSAERPKGSFSTLEIQRTEQGDSAMYLCASSLEDWMNTEAFFGQGTRLTVV.

The gene calls are TRBV5-1 and TRBJ2-5, with 7 bases lining up with TRBD1. CDR1 and CDR2 from the germline V gene are SGHRS and YFSETQ. Trimming removed 4 bases from V and 3 bases from J; junction bases left unmatched: 12. This CDR3 spans 16 amino acids. Written as DNA, the CDR3 is TGCGCCAGCAGCCTACAGAAGGGGACAGCTAAAGAGACCCAGTACTTC. It translates to CASSLQKGTAKETQYF.

This clone showed up just once. The chain has TRBV3-1 (or the pseudogene TRBV3-2) and TRBJ2-3; tentatively, D is TRBD2 (5 bases). The germline V gene has CDR1 LGHDT and CDR2 YNNKEL (reference sequence). The CDR3 runs to 16 residues. Trimming removed 0 bases from V and 2 bases from J, with 12 bases in between. The CDR3 DNA reads as TGTGCCAGCAGCCAAGATAAGACGGGAACCACAGATACGCAGTATTTT. Its protein product is CASSQDKTGTTDTQYF.

The V call is TRBV18, the J call TRBJ2-1, with 9 bases identical to TRBD1. J lost 4 bases, V lost 4 bases, and 14 bases had no gene match. Germline CDR1 is KGHSH and CDR2 is LQKENI. The CDR3 has 18 residues. CDR3 amino acids: CASSLLPPRDREYNEQFF. The CDR3 DNA is TGTGCCAGCTCACTTCTGCCTCCCCGGGACAGGGAGTACAATGAGCAGTTCTTC.

In this sample, this clone turned up once. The V gene is TRBV5-1, the J gene TRBJ1-5; D is uncertain. With 0 bases removed from V and 0 bases from J, the gap between germline ends came to 7 bases. In germline, CDR1 is SGHRS, CDR2 YFSETQ. This CDR3 has 15 amino acids. The CDR3 bases are TGCGCCAGCAGCTTGGACGGGTATAGCAATCAGCCCCAGCATTTT. Encoded protein: CASSLDGYSNQPQHF.

V is TRBV7-2 and J is TRBJ2-5; 8 nucleotides align to TRBD2. The CDR3 consists of 15 residues. J was trimmed by 1 base and V by 4 bases; bases with no gene match: 5. CDR1 is SGHTA, CDR2 FQGNSA, per germline. CDR3 residues: CASSSRTSGQETQYF. CDR3 DNA: TGTGCCAGCAGCTCAAGAACTAGCGGCCAAGAGACCCAGTACTTC. The full variable domain, in which reference TRBV7-2 and TRBJ2-5 provide the parts outside the CDR3, is GAGVSQSPSNKVTEKGKDVELRCDPISGHTALYWYRQSLGQGLEFLIYFQGNSAPDKSGLPSDRFSAERTGGSVSTLTIQRTQQEDSAVYLCASSSRTSGQETQYFGPGTRLLVL.

This clone was detected once. This chain links TRBV18 with TRBJ1-5; the D is unclear. This CDR3 contains 14 residues. The germline gives CDR1 KGHSH, CDR2 LQKENI. V gave up 5 bases and J gave up 5 bases, with 13 bases separating them. CDR3 DNA sequence: TGTGCCAGCTCATATACGGGATACGATCAGCCCCAGCATTTT. This codes for CASSYTGYDQPQHF. Full variable domain (remainder filled in from reference TRBV18 and TRBJ1-5): NAGVMQNPRHLVRRRGQEARLRCSPMKGHSHVYWYRQLPEEGLKFMVYLQKENIIDESGMPKERFSAEFPKEGPSILRIQQVVRGDSAAYFCASSYTGYDQPQHFGDGTRLSIL.

The chain recombines TRBV27 with TRBJ1-3; perhaps TRBD1 as D (5 bases). Trimming removed 5 bases from V and 0 bases from J, with 11 bases in between. The V gene's germline CDR1 is MNHEY and CDR2 SMNVEV (reference sequence). This CDR3 spans 15 amino acids. Here the CDR3 reads CASSPSGLSGNTIYF. The CDR3, as DNA: TGTGCCAGCAGTCCTTCGGGGCTCTCTGGAAACACCATATATTTT.

This clone was counted once. This rearrangement joins TRBV6-1 to TRBJ1-2; 7 bases agree with TRBD1. CDR3 size: 14 residues. CDR1 is MNHNS, CDR2 SASEGT, per germline. The ends lost 3 bases at V and 4 bases at J; junction bases unmatched: 5. The CDR3 here is CASSDIRGAYGYTF. CDR3 coding DNA: TGTGCCAGCAGTGATATCAGGGGGGCCTATGGCTACACCTTC.

This clone was observed once. The gene calls are TRBV5-5 and TRBJ2-7; D is uncertain. Germline-derived CDR1 and CDR2 are SGHKS and YYEKEE (reference sequence). The V gene lost 0 bases and the J gene lost 6 bases, with 7 bases spanning the gap. The CDR3 contains 12 residues. The CDR3 region has the DNA TGTGCCAGCAGCTTGGACATGGGCGAGCAGTACTTC. Its translation: CASSLDMGEQYF. Supplemented by reference TRBV5-5 and TRBJ2-7, the full variable domain reads DAGVTQSPTHLIKTRGQQVTLRCSPISGHKSVSWYQQVLGQGPQFIFQYYEKEERGRGNFPDRFSARQFPNYSSELNVNALLLGDSALYLCASSLDMGEQYFGPGTRLTVT.

The chain is built from TRBV5-1 and TRBJ1-1, with D possibly TRBD1 on 5 matching bases. CDR1 is SGHRS, CDR2 YFSETQ, per germline. Trimming removed 2 bases at V and 4 bases at J, with 12 bases between. CDR3 length equals 14 residues. The CDR3 sequence is CASSLTAGATEAFF. The CDR3 DNA follows: TGCGCCAGCAGCTTAACCGCCGGGGCCACTGAAGCTTTCTTT.

The chain carries TRBV28 and TRBJ1-5; 9 positions match TRBD1. With V trimmed by 7 bases and J by 0 bases, 19 bases remained unmatched. The CDR3 extends over 20 amino acids. Looked up from germline, CDR1 is MDHEN and CDR2 is SYDVKM. The CDR3, as DNA: TGTGCCAGCAACCCCCAGGTGAGCGGGACAGGGCCTTATAGCAATCAGCCCCAGCATTTT. The encoded protein is CASNPQVSGTGPYSNQPQHF.

The V gene is TRBV5-1, the J gene TRBJ2-7; D not certain. Germline values: CDR1 SGHRS, CDR2 YFSETQ. V lost 4 bases, J lost 3 bases, and 14 bases lay in between. The CDR3 extends over 14 amino acids. DNA for the CDR3: TGCGCCAGCAGCCGCCCAACGGCCCTCTACGAGCAGTACTTC. It encodes CASSRPTALYEQYF.

The chain employs TRBV27 and TRBJ2-5; 10 nucleotides align to TRBD2. V lost 6 bases to trimming and J lost 1 base; unmatched junction nucleotides: 2. The CDR3 is 14 residues long. The germline CDR1 and CDR2 sequences are MNHEY and SMNVEV (reference sequence). CDR3 in amino acids: CASRLAGAQETQYF. The CDR3 bases are TGTGCCAGCAGGCTAGCGGGAGCCCAAGAGACCCAGTACTTC.